This T cell receptor beta chain emerged from a study of blood T cell repertoires in COVID-19. Enrolment of Seattle patients took place during active infection, and they were followed longitudinally. Clones were read by immunoSEQ multiplex PCR, and TCRdb kept only the in-frame ones, dropping some. The sample has some 220,000 clones; approximately 85% are singletons. CDR3 length: 16 residues. CDR1 and CDR2 from the germline V gene are SGHTA and FQGNSA. V was pared by 2 bases and J by 9 bases, with 9 bases of the junction left unmatched. This chain connects TRBV7-2 to TRBJ1-6; 8 bases map to TRBD1. Input material: peripheral blood. This TCR was sampled from an older woman with COVID-19, enrolled during active disease. The chain's CDR3 is CASSLNPGQGVSPLHF. DNA for the CDR3: TGTGCCAGCAGCTTAAATCCCGGACAGGGAGTTTCACCCCTCCACTTT.